These 27 T cell receptor beta chains originate from one sample sequenced in a study of cytotoxic CD8 clonotypes in ibrutinib-treated CLL. Data came from immunoSEQ multiplex PCR; TCRdb stores just in-frame clones and leaves some out. The table shows 160,000 or so clones, with roughly 88% occurring only once. The sample in question was PBMCs, obtained at disease progression, from a patient treated with ibrutinib. The receptor set was obtained from a human donor with chronic lymphocytic leukemia.

The chain employs TRBV27 and TRBJ2-1, with 15 bases identical to TRBD2. The CDR3 has 17 residues. V shed 8 bases, J shed 8 bases, and the junction held 13 bases outside the gene matches. Germline CDR1 MNHEY, CDR2 SMNVEV (reference sequence). This CDR3 is CASVRGLAGGGGYEQFF. The CDR3 DNA reads as TGTGCCAGCGTACGGGGACTAGCGGGAGGTGGGGGCTATGAGCAGTTCTTC.

This clone was recorded a few times. This chain connects TRBV6-5 to TRBJ2-7; 10 bases agree with TRBD2. V was pared by 2 bases and J by 3 bases, with 1 base of the junction left unmatched. The CDR3 is 14 residues long. Germline CDR1 MNHEY, CDR2 SVGAGI. The CDR3 here is CASSYGLADYEQYF. The CDR3 DNA reads TGTGCCAGCAGTTACGGACTAGCGGACTACGAGCAGTACTTC.

This chain links TRBV18 with TRBJ2-7, with 14 nucleotides matching TRBD2. Trimming at V came to 0 bases and at J to 6 bases, leaving 4 bases not matched to a gene. The CDR3 has 16 residues. Per germline, CDR1 KGHSH and CDR2 LQKENI. The CDR3 DNA is TGTGCCAGCTCACCACCGGGACTAGCGGGAGTATTCGAGCAGTACTTC. It encodes CASSPPGLAGVFEQYF.

The chain recombines TRBV27 with TRBJ2-5; D uncertain. Per the germline V gene, CDR1 is MNHEY and CDR2 is SMNVEV (reference sequence). This CDR3 is built from 14 residues. V was clipped by 5 bases and J by 2 bases, with 12 bases between them. In DNA, the CDR3 is TGTGCCAGCAGTCTGTCGGGCAGGCAAGAGACCCAGTACTTC. Translation: CASSLSGRQETQYF.

The chain carries TRBV7-3 and TRBJ2-3; TRBD1 matches 7 bases. V gave up 4 bases and J gave up 1 base; unmatched junction bases: 11. The CDR3 sequence is 17 residues long. Germline values: CDR1 SGHTA, CDR2 FQGTGA. CDR3 DNA sequence: TGTGCCAGCAGCTCTCCTTCGGGACAGAGACGCACAGATACGCAGTATTTT. Protein sequence: CASSSPSGQRRTDTQYF.

DNA for the CDR3: TGTGCCAGCAGCCCTATTTCAGGTCTGAACACTGAAGCTTTCTTT. Translation: CASSPISGLNTEAFF. The chain has TRBV9 and TRBJ1-1, with D unresolved. Germline loops: CDR1 SGDLS, CDR2 YYNGEE. The CDR3 contains 15 residues. V lost 4 bases and J 0 bases, leaving 13 bases between the germline ends.

This CDR3 is CASSIWGGEKLFF. CDR3 sequence (DNA): TGTGCCAGCAGCATTTGGGGGGGGGAAAAACTGTTTTTT. The J gene is TRBJ1-4, the V gene TRBV11-2, with a tentative D call TRBD1 (5 bases). Germline values: CDR1 SGHAT, CDR2 FQNNGV. Trimming shortened V by 5 bases and J by 8 bases, and 12 bases separated the two germline ends. CDR3 size: 13 residues.

This chain joins TRBV29-1 and TRBJ2-1, with 16 positions matching TRBD2. J was trimmed by 8 bases and V by 1 base; bases with no gene match: 11. This CDR3 has 18 amino acids. Germline V gene data show CDR1 as SQVTM and CDR2 as ANQGSEA. DNA of the CDR3: TGCAGCGTTGAAGGGCCCGGGACTAGCGGGAGGGGACTCGATGAGCAGTTCTTC. Protein product: CSVEGPGTSGRGLDEQFF.

This rearrangement joins TRBV7-9 to TRBJ2-3, with 7 bases fitting TRBD1. Trimming cost V 5 bases and J 6 bases; bases outside gene matches: 8. The CDR3 length is 14 residues. The germline gives CDR1 SEHNR, CDR2 FQNEAQ (reference sequence). The CDR3 DNA reads as TGTGCCAGCAGCCTTACGACAGGGATTGATACGCAGTATTTT. Translation gives CASSLTTGIDTQYF. Based on the CDR3 plus reference TRBV7-9 and TRBJ2-3, the full variable domain is DTGVSQNPRHKITKRGQNVTFRCDPISEHNRLYWYRQTLGQGPEFLTYFQNEAQLEKSRLLSDRFSAERPKGSFSTLEIQRTEQGDSAMYLCASSLTTGIDTQYFGPGTRLTVL.

This chain connects TRBV19 to TRBJ2-7; D is possibly TRBD1 (5 bases). The germline V gene has CDR1 LNHDA and CDR2 SQIVND (reference sequence). Trimming cost V 5 bases and J 5 bases, with 19 bases left between them. The CDR3 loop spans 15 amino acids. This CDR3 reads CASSFGSNRLNEQYF. The CDR3 region has the DNA TGTGCCAGTAGTTTTGGCTCGAACAGGCTAAACGAGCAGTACTTC.

The V call is TRBV6-6, the J call TRBJ1-5, with 7 bases aligning to TRBD1. V lost 1 base and J lost 4; bases outside the gene matches: 4. This CDR3 contains 15 residues. Germline V gives CDR1 MNHNY, CDR2 SVGAGI (reference sequence). The CDR3 nucleotides are TGTGCCAGCAGTTACTTAGGACAGGCAAATCAGCCCCAGCATTTT. It specifies CASSYLGQANQPQHF.

This sequence joins TRBV6-1 and TRBJ1-2; 8 bases are a match to TRBD1. V trimming: 3 bases; J trimming: 6 bases; junction bases outside the gene matches: 9. This CDR3 comprises 15 residues. Per the germline V gene, CDR1 is MNHNS and CDR2 is SASEGT. The CDR3 loop is CASSDTGQGLDGYTF. The CDR3 DNA sequence: TGTGCCAGCAGTGACACTGGACAGGGACTCGATGGCTACACCTTC.

The J gene is TRBJ1-2, the V gene TRBV7-2, with 7 bases matching TRBD1. J was trimmed by 4 bases and V by 1 base; bases with no gene match: 0. This CDR3 is 13 amino acids long. Per germline, CDR1 SGHTA and CDR2 FQGNSA. CDR3 DNA sequence: TGTGCCAGCAGCTTAGGACAGGGCTATGGCTACACCTTC. This codes for CASSLGQGYGYTF.

This chain joins TRBV28 and TRBJ1-5; D is unclear. The V end was cut by 5 bases, the J end by 10 bases, with 9 bases between. There are 11 residues in the CDR3. Germline V gene lookup returns CDR1 MDHEN and CDR2 SYDVKM. The CDR3 reads CASSAITPQHF. The CDR3 coding sequence is TGTGCCAGCAGTGCAATCACACCCCAGCATTTT.

The rearrangement joins TRBV4-2 to TRBJ2-1; D is unclear. Germline values: CDR1 LGHNA, CDR2 YNFKEQ. The CDR3 sequence is 14 residues long. V lost 0 bases to trimming and J lost 2 bases, with 5 bases between them. Here the CDR3 reads CASSQEGPYNEQFF. The CDR3 coding sequence is TGTGCCAGCAGCCAAGAGGGTCCCTACAATGAGCAGTTCTTC.

This sequence joins TRBV7-2 and TRBJ1-5; TRBD1 aligns across 7 bases. V shed 5 bases and J 4 bases; nucleotides not matched to a gene: 5. There are 14 residues in the CDR3. Germline loops: CDR1 SGHTA, CDR2 FQGNSA. The CDR3 DNA reads as TGTGCCAGCAGCCCGACAGGGTTAAATCAGCCCCAGCATTTT. It translates to CASSPTGLNQPQHF. The variable domain in full, completed from reference TRBV7-2 and TRBJ1-5, reads GAGVSQSPSNKVTEKGKDVELRCDPISGHTALYWYRQSLGQGLEFLIYFQGNSAPDKSGLPSDRFSAERTGGSVSTLTIQRTQQEDSAVYLCASSPTGLNQPQHFGDGTRLSIL.

This chain links TRBV7-2 with TRBJ2-5; 8 nucleotides agree with TRBD2. The ends lost 0 bases at V and 2 bases at J; junction bases unmatched: 2. From germline, CDR1 is SGHTA and CDR2 FQGNSA. The CDR3 covers 15 residues. In DNA, the CDR3 is TGTGCCAGCAGCTTAGCCGCTAGCGGGCAAGAGACCCAGTACTTC. Translating it yields CASSLAASGQETQYF. Full variable domain (outside the CDR3, taken from reference TRBV7-2 and TRBJ2-5): GAGVSQSPSNKVTEKGKDVELRCDPISGHTALYWYRQSLGQGLEFLIYFQGNSAPDKSGLPSDRFSAERTGGSVSTLTIQRTQQEDSAVYLCASSLAASGQETQYFGPGTRLLVL.

This chain joins TRBV5-1 and TRBJ2-7, with TRBD1 matching 9 bases. Germline V CDR1 and CDR2: SGHRS, YFSETQ. The CDR3 sequence is 14 residues long. With V trimmed by 3 bases and J by 5 bases, 6 bases remained unmatched. The CDR3 sequence: CASSSGTGPDEQYF. CDR3 in DNA: TGCGCCAGCAGCTCCGGGACAGGGCCTGACGAGCAGTACTTC.

This clone was detected only once. This rearrangement joins TRBV28 to TRBJ2-2, with TRBD2 as a possible D gene (6 bases). Germline V lookup: CDR1 MDHEN, CDR2 SYDVKM. The CDR3 is 16 residues long. Trimming stripped 5 bases from V and 0 bases from J, with 13 bases between. The CDR3: CASSQWTIANTGELFF. The CDR3 DNA reads as TGTGCCAGCAGTCAATGGACTATCGCGAACACCGGGGAGCTGTTTTTT. Based on the CDR3 plus reference TRBV28 and TRBJ2-2, the full variable domain is DVKVTQSSRYLVKRTGEKVFLECVQDMDHENMFWYRQDPGLGLRLIYFSYDVKMKEKGDIPEGYSVSREKKERFSLILESASTNQTSMYLCASSQWTIANTGELFFGEGSRLTVL.

The chain recombines TRBV18 with TRBJ2-1; possibly TRBD2 for D (6 bases). The CDR3 runs 18 residues. The ends were cut back, 0 bases at V and 4 bases at J, with 19 bases in the middle. Germline V gives CDR1 KGHSH, CDR2 LQKENI. The CDR3 DNA is TGTGCCAGCTCACCACCGATCGGGGGTGCCTCAATATACAATGAGCAGTTCTTC. Translation: CASSPPIGGASIYNEQFF.

Only a few counts were recorded for this clone. The V gene is TRBV19, the J gene TRBJ1-2; D ambiguous. CDR1 and CDR2 from the germline V gene are LNHDA and SQIVND (reference sequence). The CDR3 totals 13 residues. With 6 bases removed from V and 3 bases from J, the gap between germline ends came to 11 bases. The CDR3 region is CASSSGDYYGYTF. The CDR3 region has the DNA TGTGCCAGTAGCAGCGGCGACTACTATGGCTACACCTTC.

Written as DNA, the CDR3 is TGTGCCAGCACTAAACTCGGGACAGGGGGCAATGAGCAGTTCTTC. The encoded protein is CASTKLGTGGNEQFF. The rearrangement links TRBV28 to TRBJ2-1, with TRBD1 matching over 11 bases. V lost 7 bases to trimming and J lost 6 bases; unmatched junction nucleotides: 8. The CDR3 totals 15 residues. The V gene's germline CDR1 is MDHEN and CDR2 SYDVKM.

This clone was picked up one time. As DNA, the CDR3 is TGTGCCAGCAGCGTAGAGGGTCCCACGGAAAGCTCCTACAATGAGCAGTTCTTC. The encoded protein is CASSVEGPTESSYNEQFF. The chain joins TRBV9 to TRBJ2-1; D remains ambiguous. CDR3 size: 18 residues. The germline CDR1 and CDR2 sequences are SGDLS and YYNGEE. Trimming left V 0 bases short and J 0 bases short, with 16 bases between. Full variable domain (rest looked up from reference TRBV9 and TRBJ2-1): DSGVTQTPKHLITATGQRVTLRCSPRSGDLSVYWYQQSLDQGLQFLIQYYNGEERAKGNILERFSAQQFPDLHSELNLSSLELGDSALYFCASSVEGPTESSYNEQFFGPGTRLTVL.

A single count supports this clone. CDR3 region: CSVDVFGRMNTEAFF. CDR3 sequence (DNA): TGCAGCGTTGACGTTTTCGGACGCATGAACACTGAAGCTTTCTTT. The V and J genes are TRBV29-1 and TRBJ1-1; D gene unclear. The CDR3 runs to 15 residues. Germline values: CDR1 SQVTM, CDR2 ANQGSEA. V was shortened by 3 bases and J by 0 bases, with 14 bases between the two germline ends.

The rearrangement links TRBV18 to TRBJ1-2, with D maybe TRBD1 (5 bases). The CDR3 runs to 18 residues. The V gene lost 5 bases and the J gene lost 4 bases, with 26 bases spanning the gap. Germline CDR1 and CDR2: KGHSH and LQKENI. The CDR3 sequence is CASSTLPRARQTSYGYTF. CDR3 DNA sequence: TGTGCCAGCTCAACCCTCCCCCGGGCAAGACAGACATCCTATGGCTACACCTTC.

This clone was counted a single time. J is TRBJ2-3 and V is TRBV6-6, with TRBD1 identical over 7 bases. V lost 5 bases, J lost 4 bases, and 12 bases stayed unmatched. The length of the CDR3 is 16 residues. Germline V CDR1 and CDR2: MNHNY, SVGAGI (reference sequence). The CDR3 reads CASSHHTTGWADTQYF. For the CDR3, the DNA is TGTGCCAGCAGTCACCACACGACAGGGTGGGCAGATACGCAGTATTTT.

The gene calls are TRBV12-5 and TRBJ2-1; TRBD2 aligns across 10 bases. V lost 0 bases, J lost 7 bases, and 12 bases stayed unmatched. From germline, CDR1 is LGHNT and CDR2 FRNRAP. The CDR3 is 18 residues long. The CDR3 DNA follows: TGTGCTAGTGGTTTGGTAATGCTAGCGGGAGCCCCGGGGAATGAGCAGTTCTTC. It translates to CASGLVMLAGAPGNEQFF.